A single T cell receptor (beta chain) is shown here with its context. Its antigen is unidentified. Looked up from germline, CDR1 is GTSNPN and CDR2 is SVGIG (reference sequence). J gave up 3 bases and V 2 bases, and 14 bases lay outside the gene matches. The CDR3 is 19 amino acids. This entry belongs to a study of cytomegalovirus exposure and HLA in healthy donors. Whole-study results and caveats: Reportedly, HLA-A and HLA-B alleles of most subjects were accurately predicted from TCR beta.

The PCR contained 60 Vbeta and 13 Jbeta primers. TCRdb's copy holds only in-frame clones and misses some; the assay was immunoSEQ multiplex PCR. The table shows under 200,000 clones, with roughly 13% occurring only once. The chain joins TRBV30 to TRBJ2-3, with TRBD2 matching 13 bases. The source of this sequence is a man aged 50 to 60 in good health and CMV-seropositive. Sequenced material: PBMCs. CDR3 DNA sequence: TGTGCCTGGAGTCCTACCCGGACTAGCGGGGGAGGCGGTACAGATACGCAGTATTTT. It is translated as CAWSPTRTSGGGGTDTQYF.